Listed below are T cell receptor beta chains from one sample, sequenced in a study of long-term antiretroviral therapy in people with HIV. Some clones are missing from TCRdb's copy, which holds only in-frame ones; the method was immunoSEQ multiplex PCR. Here the sample spans 15,000 to 20,000 clones, around 85% being singletons. Sample: unsorted PBMCs, taken 0.9 years after starting antiretroviral therapy. The receptors were gathered from a young man with HIV. The CDR3 runs from the conserved cysteine through the conserved F or W. A D gene is named only where the DNA matches it firmly. A row's size may be missing; if present it is once, few, many or a size class.

TGTGCCAGTAGTGTTCGACAGGAAAGCCCAAATCAGCCCCAGCATTTT,CASSVRQESPNQPQHF,TRBV19,NA,TRBJ1-5,NA
TGTGCCAGCACCCAGCAGGCGGGGGAGACCCAGTACTTC,CASTQQAGETQYF,TRBV6-1,NA,TRBJ2-5,once
TGCGCCAGCAGCCTGACAGGCTTAAGCTCCTACAATGAGCAGTTCTTC,CASSLTGLSSYNEQFF,TRBV10-1,NA,TRBJ2-1,NA
TGTGCCAGCAGCGTGACCGGGACTAGCGCCGGGGAGCTGTTTTTT,CASSVTGTSAGELFF,TRBV9,TRBD2,TRBJ2-2,once
TGTGCCAGCAGTTCAATCGGGACTGAAGCTTTCTTT,CASSSIGTEAFF,TRBV7-8,NA,TRBJ1-1,NA
TGTGCCAGCGGGGGTGGGGGGAATCAGCCCCAGCATTTT,CASGGGGNQPQHF,TRBV7-9,NA,TRBJ1-5,few
TGCGCCAGCACCACAGGGAGCTCCTACGAGCAGTACTTC,CASTTGSSYEQYF,TRBV5-1,NA,TRBJ2-7,few
TGCGCCAGCTGGGGGGGCGGTGAGCAGTTCTTC,CASWGGGEQFF,TRBV5-1,NA,TRBJ2-1,few
TGTGCCAGTAGTAATTTACAGGCCGAAGAGACCCAGTACTTC,CASSNLQAEETQYF,TRBV19,NA,TRBJ2-5,NA
TGCGCCAGCAGCTACGGGACAGGGTTCAATCAGCCCCAGCATTTT,CASSYGTGFNQPQHF,TRBV5-1,TRBD1,TRBJ1-5,NA
TGTGCCAGTAGTCTATTCGGGGGGGCGAACACCGGGGAGCTGTTTTTT,CASSLFGGANTGELFF,TRBV19,TRBD2,TRBJ2-2,NA
TGTGCCAGCAGCTTAGCAAGCGGCGAGACCCAGTACTTC,CASSLASGETQYF,TRBV7-2,NA,TRBJ2-5,NA
TGTGCCAGCAGTTCGGGACAGGGATATGGCTACACCTTC,CASSSGQGYGYTF,TRBV6-5,TRBD1,TRBJ1-2,few
TGTGCCAGCTCACCACAGGGCGATGAGCAGTTCTTC,CASSPQGDEQFF,TRBV18,NA,TRBJ2-1,NA
TGTGCCAGCAGCGTTGGCGGAATGAACACTGAAGCTTTCTTT,CASSVGGMNTEAFF,TRBV9,NA,TRBJ1-1,NA
TGCAGCGGCCGGGACAGGGTTAGTTACGAGAATGAGCAGTTCTTC,CSGRDRVSYENEQFF,TRBV29-1,TRBD1,TRBJ2-1,once
TGTGCCAGCAGCTTGGATGGGCAAGAGACCCAGTACTTC,CASSLDGQETQYF,TRBV5-8,NA,TRBJ2-5,NA
TGTGCCAGCAGCTTAGACTGGAACACTCAGCCCCAGCATTTT,CASSLDWNTQPQHF,TRBV7-2,NA,TRBJ1-5,NA
TGTGCCAGCACCCCGCACCCGGACAGGGCGGGTCGCTACACCTTC,CASTPHPDRAGRYTF,TRBV28,TRBD1,TRBJ1-2,NA
TGTGCCAGTACTGTGGCTGGGACAGGGGATCAGCCCCAGCATTTT,CASTVAGTGDQPQHF,TRBV19,TRBD1,TRBJ1-5,few
TGTGCCAGCAGCTTACCCTCAGGCTTGGGCAGCTACGAGCAGTACTTC,CASSLPSGLGSYEQYF,TRBV7-9,NA,TRBJ2-7,NA
TGTGCCAGCAGCGGCGGACAAAATAACTTCAACTATGGCTACACCTTC,CASSGGQNNFNYGYTF,TRBV9,NA,TRBJ1-2,NA
TGCAGCGTCGGGGGAGAGGATACGCAGTATTTT,CSVGGEDTQYF,TRBV29-1,NA,TRBJ2-3,NA
TGTGCCACCCTTCTGACAGAGGGCACTGAAGCTTTCTTT,CATLLTEGTEAFF,TRBV6-6,NA,TRBJ1-1,NA
TGTGCCACCAGCAATGATCGGACAGATATCGAAGCTTTCTTT,CATSNDRTDIEAFF,TRBV15,NA,TRBJ1-1,NA
TGTGCCAGCAGCTCCCAAGAGACCCAGTACTTC,CASSSQETQYF,TRBV5-8,NA,TRBJ2-5,NA
TGTGCCAGCAGTTTAACAGGCCCATTGAACTATGGCTACACCTTC,CASSLTGPLNYGYTF,TRBV28,NA,TRBJ1-2,few
TGCGCCAGCAGCTTGCGACTAGAAAGCACAGATACGCAGTATTTT,CASSLRLESTDTQYF,TRBV5-1,NA,TRBJ2-3,once
TGTGCCTGGAGTGTACTGGGACACAAACGGGGTGGCTACACCTTC,CAWSVLGHKRGGYTF,TRBV30,NA,TRBJ1-2,once
TGTGCCAGCAGCTCGGACAGGGAGAATTCACCCCTCCACTTT,CASSSDRENSPLHF,TRBV5-6,TRBD1,TRBJ1-6,NA
TGTGCCAGCAGTTTAGGGTACAATGAGCAGTTCTTC,CASSLGYNEQFF,TRBV27,NA,TRBJ2-1,NA
TGTGCCAGCGGAAGGAGGGAGACCCAGTACTTC,CASGRRETQYF,TRBV27,NA,TRBJ2-5,once
TGTGCCAGTAGCACCGAGGGTCCCGCCCTAGCGGGGGTCTGGGAGCAGTTCTTC,CASSTEGPALAGVWEQFF,TRBV19,TRBD2,TRBJ2-1,NA
TGTGCCAGCAGCTTGGGGACCGAGAACTATGGCTACACCTTC,CASSLGTENYGYTF,TRBV7-9,NA,TRBJ1-2,NA
TGTGCCAGCAGCTTGCGGGGATTTAATCAGCCCCAGCATTTT,CASSLRGFNQPQHF,TRBV5-5,NA,TRBJ1-5,NA
TGCAGCGCCTACGGGGACGGGTCCTACGAGCAGTACTTC,CSAYGDGSYEQYF,TRBV29-1,NA,TRBJ2-7,NA
TGTGCCAGCAGTTTTAGTGCCCCAGATACGCAGTATTTT,CASSFSAPDTQYF,TRBV14,NA,TRBJ2-3,NA
TGTGCCAGCAGTGACGCAGGGCCAGATACGCAGTATTTT,CASSDAGPDTQYF,TRBV2,NA,TRBJ2-3,NA
TGCGCCAGCAGTGTACAGGGGGCCTACGAGCAGTACTTC,CASSVQGAYEQYF,TRBV10-2,TRBD1,TRBJ2-7,NA
TGTGCCAGCAGCTTGGGCCTAACTGGGGCCAACGTCCTGACTTTC,CASSLGLTGANVLTF,TRBV7-3,NA,TRBJ2-6,NA
TGTGCCAGCAGTTACTCCGGGACAGACACCGGGGAGCTGTTTTTT,CASSYSGTDTGELFF,TRBV6-5,TRBD1,TRBJ2-2,once
TGTGCCAGTAGTATCCTGACCGGGACCCTAAATGAAAAACTGTTTTTT,CASSILTGTLNEKLFF,TRBV19,NA,TRBJ1-4,NA
TGTGCCAGCAGTGGCCGGAGGGACGGAGGCTCCTACGAGCAGTACTTC,CASSGRRDGGSYEQYF,TRBV2,NA,TRBJ2-7,NA
TGCGCCAGCAGCCAAGAATGGAGTAGGGGCCCCGAGGGGTTCGATACGCAGTATTTT,CASSQEWSRGPEGFDTQYF,TRBV4-1,NA,TRBJ2-3,NA
TGTGCCAGCAGTTCCTTCCGACAGGGGGATAACCGAAACGGCCAGCCCCAGCATTTT,CASSSFRQGDNRNGQPQHF,TRBV28,TRBD1,TRBJ1-5,NA
TGTGCCATCAGAACAGACAGCTCTGGAAACACCATATATTTT,CAIRTDSSGNTIYF,TRBV10-3,NA,TRBJ1-3,NA
TGTGCCAGCAGTAAACTAGCGGGGACCGGGGAGCTGTTTTTT,CASSKLAGTGELFF,TRBV28,TRBD2,TRBJ2-2,once
TGTGCCAGCAGTCTCCCCAATGAGCAGTTCTTC,CASSLPNEQFF,TRBV6-6,NA,TRBJ2-1,NA
TGTGCCAGCAGCCGGGACAGGGGGGGAATGAACACTGAAGCTTTCTTT,CASSRDRGGMNTEAFF,TRBV14,TRBD1,TRBJ1-1,NA
TGTGCCAGCATTCGCTTTCAGGGTGGCACTGAAGCTTTCTTT,CASIRFQGGTEAFF,TRBV6-1,NA,TRBJ1-1,NA
TGTGCCAGCAGTGAAGAGACTTTTGGAAACACCATATATTTT,CASSEETFGNTIYF,TRBV2,NA,TRBJ1-3,NA
TGTGCCAGCAGTTACGGGCAGTATAGCAATCAGCCCCAGCATTTT,CASSYGQYSNQPQHF,TRBV6-6,NA,TRBJ1-5,NA
TGTGCCAGCAGTTTACCCAGGGGTAGCAATCAGCCCCAGCATTTT,CASSLPRGSNQPQHF,TRBV6-1,NA,TRBJ1-5,once
TGTGCCAGCAGCCGAGTAACAAGAACATTCTCTGAAGCTTTCTTT,CASSRVTRTFSEAFF,TRBV9,NA,TRBJ1-1,NA